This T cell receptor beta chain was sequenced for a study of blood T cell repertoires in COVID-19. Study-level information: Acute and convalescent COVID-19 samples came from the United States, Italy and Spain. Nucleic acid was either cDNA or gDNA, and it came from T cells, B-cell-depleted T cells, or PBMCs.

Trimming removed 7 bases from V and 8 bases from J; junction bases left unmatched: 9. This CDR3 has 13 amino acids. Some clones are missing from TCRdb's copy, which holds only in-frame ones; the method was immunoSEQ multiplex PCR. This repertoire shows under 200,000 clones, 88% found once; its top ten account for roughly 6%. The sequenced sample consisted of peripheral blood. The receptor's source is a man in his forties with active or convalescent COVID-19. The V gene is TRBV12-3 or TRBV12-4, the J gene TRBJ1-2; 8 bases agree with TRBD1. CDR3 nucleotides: TGTGCCAGCACGGGCAGGGGGCCACTCGGCTACACCTTC. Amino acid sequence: CASTGRGPLGYTF.